This entry lists 7 T cell receptor beta chains sequenced from one sample in a study of identical twins. MiXCR, run by TCRdb on the 5' RACE reads, gives a single entry per CDR3 protein. The data show about 250,000 distinct CDR3 sequences, over 13% seen once. The material sequenced was memory (CD45RO+) T cells sorted from blood. All receptors derive from a woman younger than 30 in good health.

A few counts support this clonotype. The chain has TRBV18 and TRBJ2-3, with no clear D. Germline CDR1 and CDR2: KGHSH and LQKENI. The V gene lost 3 bases and the J gene lost 2 bases, with 15 bases spanning the gap. CDR3 length equals 16 residues. In DNA, the CDR3 is TGTGCCAGCTCACCGGTCAGCCACGTATCCACAGATACGCAGTATTTT. Translation: CASSPVSHVSTDTQYF.

A few counts support this clonotype. The gene calls are TRBV2 and TRBJ2-5; no firm D call. V was cut by 7 bases and J by 6 bases, with 15 bases left in between. The germline V gene has CDR1 SNHLY and CDR2 FYNNEI. This CDR3 has 13 residues. The DNA for the CDR3 is TGTGCCAGCAAAGTCCGGCTGGCACAGACCCAGTACTTC. It encodes CASKVRLAQTQYF.

The table lists this clonotype with a few counts. This sequence joins TRBV6-2 or TRBV6-3 and TRBJ2-1; 11 bases are shared with TRBD2. V lost 6 bases to trimming and J lost 6 bases; unmatched junction nucleotides: 4. CDR3 size: 14 residues. The V gene's germline CDR1 is MNHEY and CDR2 SVGEGT. The chain's CDR3 is CASRTSGGGNEQFF. CDR3 DNA sequence: TGTGCCAGCAGAACTAGCGGGGGAGGCAATGAGCAGTTCTTC.

This clonotype was seen more than once but under ten times. This chain joins TRBV6-6 and TRBJ2-7; D gene unclear. V lost 7 bases and J lost 1, with 11 bases in between. Germline V gene lookup returns CDR1 MNHNY and CDR2 SVGAGI (reference sequence). The CDR3 sequence is 13 residues long. CDR3 nucleotide sequence: TGTGCCAGCAACCCCGACTGGTCCTACGAGCAGTACTTC. This encodes CASNPDWSYEQYF.

There are a few counts of this clonotype. The genes are TRBV2 and TRBJ1-3; D gene uncertain. In germline, CDR1 is SNHLY, CDR2 FYNNEI. Trimming removed 3 bases from V and 2 bases from J, with 11 bases in between. The CDR3 totals 15 residues. The CDR3 coding sequence is TGTGCCAGCAGTGAGGGCAGATTGCCTGGAAACACCATATATTTT. Translating it yields CASSEGRLPGNTIYF.

V and J are TRBV7-2 and TRBJ2-2, with D uncertain. Per germline, CDR1 SGHTA and CDR2 FQGNSA. The V and J ends lost 5 bases and 6 bases respectively, with 10 bases between them. The CDR3 is 13 amino acids. The CDR3 spells CASSINAPGELFF. The DNA of the CDR3 is TGTGCCAGCAGCATAAACGCCCCCGGGGAGCTGTTTTTT.

The J gene is TRBJ2-7, the V gene TRBV11-2; the match to TRBD1 covers 9 bases. Germline CDR1 SGHAT, CDR2 FQNNGV. The CDR3 contains 18 residues. Losses at the gene ends were 5 bases for V and 0 bases for J; bases not matched to a gene: 14. CDR3 protein: CASSLKAGTGTFSYEQYF. CDR3 in DNA: TGTGCCAGCAGCCTAAAAGCAGGGACAGGGACGTTCTCCTACGAGCAGTACTTC. The whole variable domain, remainder taken from reference TRBV11-2 and TRBJ2-7, is EAGVAQSPRYKIIEKRQSVAFWCNPISGHATLYWYQQILGQGPKLLIQFQNNGVVDDSQLPKDRFSAERLKGVDSTLKIQPAKLEDSAVYLCASSLKAGTGTFSYEQYFGPGTRLTVT.